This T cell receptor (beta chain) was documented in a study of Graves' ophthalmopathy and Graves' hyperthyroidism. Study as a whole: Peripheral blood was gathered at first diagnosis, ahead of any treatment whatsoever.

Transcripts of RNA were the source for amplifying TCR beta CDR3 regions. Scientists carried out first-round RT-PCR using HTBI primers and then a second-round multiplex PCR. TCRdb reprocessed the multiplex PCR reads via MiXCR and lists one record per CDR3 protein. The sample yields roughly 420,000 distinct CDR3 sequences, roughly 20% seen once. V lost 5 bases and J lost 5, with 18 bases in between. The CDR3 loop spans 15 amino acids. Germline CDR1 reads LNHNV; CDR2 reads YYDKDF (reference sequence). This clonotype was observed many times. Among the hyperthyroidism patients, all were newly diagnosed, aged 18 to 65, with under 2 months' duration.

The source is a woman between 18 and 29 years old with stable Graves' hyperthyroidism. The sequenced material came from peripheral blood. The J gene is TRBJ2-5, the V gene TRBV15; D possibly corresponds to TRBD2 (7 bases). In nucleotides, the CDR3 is TGTGCCACCAGCGACTGGGGGGGGCAGGTTGAGACCCAGTACTTC. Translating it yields CATSDWGGQVETQYF.